These 23 T cell receptor beta chains were sequenced from one sample in a study of neurological immune-mediated disorders. The time point is: longitudinal time-point 3. Using its own MiXCR run on the 5' RACE reads, TCRdb lists one record per CDR3 protein. Seen here are roughly 48,000 distinct CDR3 sequences, roughly 13% observed once, and the top ten hold approximately 10%. Sample: PBMCs. The origin of the receptors is a male donor with HTLV-1-associated myelopathy (HAM/TSP).

This clonotype was seen at least ten times. The V and J genes are TRBV7-2 and TRBJ2-7; no clear D. CDR1 and CDR2 (germline): SGHTA, FQGNSA. V was clipped by 3 bases and J by 0 bases, with 6 bases between them. The CDR3 is 13 amino acids. CDR3 sequence reads: CASSFQSSYEQYF. Written as DNA, the CDR3 is TGTGCCAGCAGCTTCCAGAGCTCCTACGAGCAGTACTTC.

This clonotype was seen ten or more times. This chain connects TRBV10-1 to TRBJ2-7, with 9 bases identical to TRBD1. J gave up 3 bases and V 3 bases, and 6 bases lay outside the gene matches. CDR3 size: 15 residues. Per the germline V gene, CDR1 is WNHNN and CDR2 is SYGVQD (reference sequence). CDR3 nucleotide sequence: TGCGCCAGCAGTGAATTACAGGGGGCGAACTACGAGCAGTACTTC. It codes for CASSELQGANYEQYF.

This clonotype was seen repeatedly, ten times or more. The chain uses TRBV29-1 and TRBJ2-7, with 8 nucleotides matching TRBD2. The CDR3 sequence is 13 residues long. The J segment lost 7 bases and the V segment lost 6 bases, leaving 11 bases of the junction unmatched. CDR1 and CDR2 from the germline V gene are SQVTM and ANQGSEA. In DNA form, the CDR3 reads TGCAGCGTCTTTCTCGGGGGGGCTGGGGAGCAGTACTTC. Its translation: CSVFLGGAGEQYF.

This clonotype was detected many times. This rearrangement joins TRBV5-1 to TRBJ1-2; D gene uncertain. The length of the CDR3 is 13 residues. In germline, CDR1 is SGHRS, CDR2 YFSETQ. Trimming cost V 0 bases and J 1 base, with 4 bases left between them. CDR3 nucleotides: TGCGCCAGCAGCTTGGGGAATAACTATGGCTACACCTTC. It encodes CASSLGNNYGYTF.

This clonotype appeared many times. V is TRBV5-1 and J is TRBJ2-5; perhaps TRBD1 as D (6 bases). CDR3 size: 15 residues. V was clipped by 7 bases and J by 0 bases, with 16 bases between them. CDR1 and CDR2 from the germline V gene are SGHRS and YFSETQ. CDR3 residues: CASSPGANYQETQYF. The CDR3 bases are TGCGCCAGCTCGCCAGGGGCAAACTACCAAGAGACCCAGTACTTC.

This clonotype was detected a few times. The chain employs TRBV5-4 and TRBJ1-2; possibly TRBD1 for D (5 bases). Germline CDR1 and CDR2: SGHNT and YYREEE (reference sequence). The CDR3 has 14 residues. V was cut by 0 bases and J by 5 bases, with 11 bases left in between. CDR3: CASSLEGPMYGYTF. CDR3 DNA: TGTGCCAGCAGCTTGGAGGGACCGATGTATGGCTACACCTTC. The full variable domain, rest sourced from reference TRBV5-4 and TRBJ1-2, is ETGVTQSPTHLIKTRGQQVTLRCSSQSGHNTVSWYQQALGQGPQFIFQYYREEENGRGNFPPRFSGLQFPNYSSELNVNALELDDSALYLCASSLEGPMYGYTFGSGTRLTVV.

Ten or more counts support this clonotype. The V and J genes are TRBV7-3 and TRBJ2-1, with TRBD2 matching 10 bases. V shed 5 bases, J shed 8 bases, and the junction held 6 bases outside the gene matches. Germline V gene data show CDR1 as SGHTA and CDR2 as FQGTGA. The CDR3 runs 14 residues. CDR3 sequence (DNA): TGTGCCAGCAGCATAGCGGGGGGCCTCGATGAGCAGTTCTTC. Translated, it gives CASSIAGGLDEQFF.

Ten or more counts support this clonotype. This chain links TRBV20-1 with TRBJ1-2; 8 positions match TRBD1. This CDR3 comprises 13 residues. V lost 5 bases and J lost 4; bases outside the gene matches: 6. Germline V gives CDR1 DFQATT, CDR2 SNEGSKA (reference sequence). CDR3 region: CSAPTGVTYGYTF. Here the CDR3 DNA reads TGCAGTGCTCCGACAGGGGTAACCTATGGCTACACCTTC.

The CDR3 DNA reads as TGTGCCAGCAGCTTGGTAGGGGCGAGGAACACCGGGGAGCTGTTTTTT. It specifies CASSLVGARNTGELFF. The rearrangement joins TRBV5-5 to TRBJ2-2; D might be TRBD1 (5 bases). Germline V gene data show CDR1 as SGHKS and CDR2 as YYEKEE (reference sequence). The CDR3 consists of 16 residues. Trimming pared 0 bases from V and 1 base from J, leaving 10 bases between.

This clonotype showed up many times. The chain joins TRBV25-1 to TRBJ1-3; D is ambiguous. Trimming removed 6 bases at V and 2 bases at J, with 11 bases between. Germline V CDR1 and CDR2: MGHDK, SYGVNS. There are 14 residues in the CDR3. In nucleotides, the CDR3 is TGTGCCAGCAGGGGAACAGCGACTGGAAACACCATATATTTT. Its protein product is CASRGTATGNTIYF. Drawing the rest from reference TRBV25-1 and TRBJ1-3, the complete variable domain is EADIYQTPRYLVIGTGKKITLECSQTMGHDKMYWYQQDPGMELHLIHYSYGVNSTEKGDLSSESTVSRIRTEHFPLTLESARPSHTSQYLCASRGTATGNTIYFGEGSWLTVV.

This clonotype has at least ten counts. V and J are TRBV24-1 and TRBJ2-1; TRBD1 agrees at 10 bases. Trimming took 3 bases from V and 5 from J; bases not matched to a gene: 0. The CDR3 runs 14 residues. The germline V gene has CDR1 KGHDR and CDR2 SFDVKD. CDR3 sequence (DNA): TGTGCCACCAGTGATGGACAGGGGGACAATGAGCAGTTCTTC. Encoded protein: CATSDGQGDNEQFF.

This clonotype was observed at least ten times. The chain has TRBV20-1 and TRBJ2-2; tentatively, D is TRBD2 (6 bases). The CDR3 is 16 amino acids. Germline loops: CDR1 DFQATT, CDR2 SNEGSKA (reference sequence). The V end was cut by 0 bases, the J end by 3 bases, with 14 bases between. CDR3 nucleotide sequence: TGCAGTGCTAGAGATCTTGGAGGGGCGGACACCGGGGAGCTGTTTTTT. Encoded protein: CSARDLGGADTGELFF.

Ten or more counts support this clonotype. This rearrangement joins TRBV5-4 to TRBJ2-1; 8 nucleotides match TRBD1. CDR1 is SGHNT and CDR2 is YYREEE in the germline V gene (reference sequence). With V trimmed by 4 bases and J by 8 bases, 8 bases remained unmatched. The CDR3 contains 14 residues. As DNA, the CDR3 is TGTGCCAGCAGCCTGGGGCAGGGGGCCGATGAGCAGTTCTTC. This codes for CASSLGQGADEQFF. Together with reference TRBV5-4 and TRBJ2-1, the CDR3 gives the full variable domain: ETGVTQSPTHLIKTRGQQVTLRCSSQSGHNTVSWYQQALGQGPQFIFQYYREEENGRGNFPPRFSGLQFPNYSSELNVNALELDDSALYLCASSLGQGADEQFFGPGTRLTVL.

In the case of this clonotype: With a much larger clone just one base away, this may be a read error. The chain uses TRBV5-1 and TRBJ2-1; tentatively, D is TRBD2 (7 bases). The CDR3 has 19 residues. V was clipped by 3 bases and J by 3 bases, with 25 bases between them. Germline V gene sequence: CDR1 SGHRS, CDR2 YFSETQ. CDR3 sequence: CASSSAGLEGGINYNEQFF. The CDR3 DNA follows: TGCGCCAGCAGCTCCGCCGGACTAGAGGGGGGGATAAACTACAATGAGCAGTTCTTC. Based on the CDR3 plus reference TRBV5-1 and TRBJ2-1, the full variable domain is KAGVTQTPRYLIKTRGQQVTLSCSPISGHRSVSWYQQTPGQGLQFLFEYFSETQRNKGNFPGRFSGRQFSNSRSEMNVSTLELGDSALYLCASSSAGLEGGINYNEQFFGPGTRLTVL.

This clonotype was detected ten times or more. The rearrangement joins TRBV9 to TRBJ1-2; D perhaps matches TRBD1 (6 bases). Germline V gene lookup returns CDR1 SGDLS and CDR2 YYNGEE. The length of the CDR3 is 14 residues. V dropped 2 bases and J dropped 3 bases, with 11 bases sitting between them. This chain's CDR3 is CASSVGGWDYGYTF. The CDR3 DNA is TGTGCCAGCAGCGTCGGGGGCTGGGACTATGGCTACACCTTC.

This clonotype has at least ten counts. The chain joins TRBV6-1 to TRBJ2-2; D unresolved. V was pared by 6 bases and J by 5 bases, with 10 bases between. This CDR3 has 13 amino acids. In germline, CDR1 is MNHNS, CDR2 SASEGT. The CDR3 DNA follows: TGTGCCAGCAGCCCTCTGGGAACCGGGGAGCTGTTTTTT. Translating it yields CASSPLGTGELFF.

This clonotype has at least ten counts. The V call is TRBV7-9, the J call TRBJ2-1, with D possibly being TRBD1 (6 bases). Germline V lookup: CDR1 SEHNR, CDR2 FQNEAQ (reference sequence). The CDR3 runs 16 residues. V was shortened by 3 bases and J by 0 bases, with 12 bases between the two germline ends. The CDR3 reads CASSFRDKSSYNEQFF. CDR3 sequence (DNA): TGTGCCAGCAGCTTCCGGGACAAGAGCTCCTACAATGAGCAGTTCTTC.

There are many counts of this clonotype. This chain joins TRBV27 and TRBJ2-7; TRBD1 aligns across 9 bases. The V and J ends lost 3 bases and 2 bases, in that order; junction bases with no gene match: 5. Germline CDR1 MNHEY, CDR2 SMNVEV (reference sequence). The CDR3 has 15 residues. The DNA for the CDR3 is TGTGCCAGCAGTTTGATTGGGACAGGGCCCTACGAGCAGTACTTC. Encoded protein: CASSLIGTGPYEQYF.

Many counts were recorded for this clonotype. The CDR3 loop is CASSLGGVGNTIYF. The DNA for the CDR3 is TGTGCCAGCAGCTTAGGGGGAGTCGGAAACACCATATATTTT. This chain joins TRBV7-3 and TRBJ1-3; the D gene is possibly TRBD1 (5 bases). The CDR3 consists of 14 residues. V was pared by 2 bases and J by 4 bases, with 9 bases between. Germline V gene data show CDR1 as SGHTA and CDR2 as FQGTGA.

There are many counts of this clonotype. The chain carries TRBV7-2 and TRBJ1-5, with D possibly TRBD1 on 5 matching bases. Trimming cost V 2 bases and J 6 bases, with 17 bases left between them. Germline loops: CDR1 SGHTA, CDR2 FQGNSA. The CDR3 length is 16 residues. Here the CDR3 reads CASSLQGGGLGQPQHF. In DNA form, the CDR3 reads TGTGCCAGCAGCTTACAGGGTGGTGGGTTGGGTCAGCCCCAGCATTTT. Full variable domain (missing parts from reference TRBV7-2 and TRBJ1-5): GAGVSQSPSNKVTEKGKDVELRCDPISGHTALYWYRQSLGQGLEFLIYFQGNSAPDKSGLPSDRFSAERTGGSVSTLTIQRTQQEDSAVYLCASSLQGGGLGQPQHFGDGTRLSIL.

The rearrangement joins TRBV20-1 to TRBJ1-5; a possible D gene is TRBD1 (5 bases). V was pared by 0 bases and J by 3 bases, with 9 bases between. Per the germline V gene, CDR1 is DFQATT and CDR2 is SNEGSKA (reference sequence). The CDR3 runs 14 residues. CDR3 sequence: CSARDPGPNQPQHF. As DNA, the CDR3 is TGCAGTGCTAGAGATCCAGGGCCCAATCAGCCCCAGCATTTT.

This clonotype was recorded many times. The chain is built from TRBV5-1 and TRBJ2-3, with 7 bases fitting TRBD1. The CDR3 consists of 15 residues. The junction had 12 bases not matched to a gene; V was cut back by 7 bases and J by 4 bases. Germline V gene sequence: CDR1 SGHRS, CDR2 YFSETQ. The DNA for the CDR3 is TGCGCCAGCTCCCGACAGGGCCAATCACCAGATACGCAGTATTTT. It translates to CASSRQGQSPDTQYF.

This clonotype was observed at least ten times. This chain connects TRBV7-6 to TRBJ2-1; TRBD2 matches at 8 bases. There are 15 residues in the CDR3. With V trimmed by 4 bases and J by 8 bases, 10 bases remained unmatched. Germline V gene sequence: CDR1 SGHVS, CDR2 FNYEAQ. CDR3 sequence: CASSSAPGGDDEQFF. The CDR3 coding sequence is TGTGCCAGCAGCTCAGCACCGGGAGGGGACGATGAGCAGTTCTTC.